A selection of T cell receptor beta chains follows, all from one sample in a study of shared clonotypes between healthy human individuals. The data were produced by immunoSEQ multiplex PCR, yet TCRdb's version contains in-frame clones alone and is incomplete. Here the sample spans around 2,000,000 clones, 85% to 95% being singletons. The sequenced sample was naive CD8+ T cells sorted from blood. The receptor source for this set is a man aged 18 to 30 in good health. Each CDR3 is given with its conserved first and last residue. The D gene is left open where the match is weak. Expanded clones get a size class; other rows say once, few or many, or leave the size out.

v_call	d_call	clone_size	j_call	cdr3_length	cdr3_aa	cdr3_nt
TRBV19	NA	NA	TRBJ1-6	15	CASSIDSGDNSPLHF	TGTGCCAGTAGTATAGATTCAGGGGATAATTCACCCCTCCACTTT
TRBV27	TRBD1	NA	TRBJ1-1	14	CASSLRQGYTEAFF	TGTGCCAGCAGTTTGAGACAGGGGTACACTGAAGCTTTCTTT
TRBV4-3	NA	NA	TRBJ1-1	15	CASSQGPLGDSKAFF	TGCGCCAGCAGCCAAGGACCTCTTGGTGACAGCAAAGCTTTCTTT
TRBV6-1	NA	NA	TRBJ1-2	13	CASSQDTFYGYTF	TGTGCCAGCAGTCAGGACACCTTCTATGGCTACACCTTC
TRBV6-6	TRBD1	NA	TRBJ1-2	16	CASSYGLDREGDGYTF	TGTGCCAGCAGTTACGGGTTGGACAGGGAGGGTGATGGCTACACCTTC
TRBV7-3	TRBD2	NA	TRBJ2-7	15	CASSPSSGGYHEQYF	TGTGCCAGCAGCCCCTCCTCCGGGGGGTATCACGAGCAGTACTTC
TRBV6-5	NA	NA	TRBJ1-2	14	CASSYVVGVGSYTF	TGTGCCAGCAGTTACGTCGTGGGGGTAGGCAGCTACACCTTC
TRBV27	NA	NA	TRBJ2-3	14	CASSLAGSTDTQYF	TGTGCCAGCAGTTTAGCGGGCTCCACAGATACGCAGTATTTT
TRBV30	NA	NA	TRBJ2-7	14	CAWNPGPVSYEQYF	TGTGCCTGGAATCCGGGCCCAGTATCCTACGAGCAGTACTTC
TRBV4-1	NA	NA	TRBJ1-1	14	CASSLPRTPTEAFF	TGCGCCAGCAGCCTGCCCCGGACTCCCACTGAAGCTTTCTTT
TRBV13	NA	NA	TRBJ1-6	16	CASSRDGSSYNSPLHF	TGTGCCAGCAGCAGGGACGGGAGCTCCTATAATTCACCCCTCCACTTT
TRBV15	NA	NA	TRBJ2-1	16	CATSRDISATYNEQFF	TGTGCCACCAGCAGAGATATCAGTGCCACCTACAATGAGCAGTTCTTC
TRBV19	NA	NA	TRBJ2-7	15	CASSFSPGTTYEQYF	TGTGCCAGTAGCTTTAGTCCGGGAACCACCTACGAGCAGTACTTC
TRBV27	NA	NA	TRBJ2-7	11	CASGPPGEQYF	TGTGCCAGCGGCCCCCCGGGAGAGCAGTACTTC
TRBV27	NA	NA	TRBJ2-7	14	CASSFGSATYEQYF	TGTGCCAGCAGTTTCGGAAGCGCGACCTACGAGCAGTACTTC
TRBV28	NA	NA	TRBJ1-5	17	CAIDTPGEEWDHQPQHF	TGTGCCATCGATACCCCAGGGGAGGAATGGGATCATCAGCCCCAGCATTTT
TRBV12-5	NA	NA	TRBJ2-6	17	CASVLDGGHSGANVLTF	TGTGCTAGTGTCCTGGACGGTGGACACTCTGGGGCCAACGTCCTGACTTTC
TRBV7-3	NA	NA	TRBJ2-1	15	CASSLEYRPYNEQFF	TGTGCCAGCAGCCTGGAGTACCGACCCTACAATGAGCAGTTCTTC
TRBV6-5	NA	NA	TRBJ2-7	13	CASSYYGAAEQYF	TGTGCCAGCAGTTATTACGGGGCAGCCGAGCAGTACTTC
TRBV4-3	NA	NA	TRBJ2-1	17	CASSQDPGGEGVSEQFF	TGCGCCAGCAGCCAAGATCCTGGAGGGGAAGGGGTGAGTGAGCAGTTCTTC
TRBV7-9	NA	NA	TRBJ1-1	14	CASSSDSRNTEAFF	TGTGCCAGCAGCTCAGACAGCCGGAACACTGAAGCTTTCTTT
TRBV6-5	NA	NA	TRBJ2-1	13	CATAPLGPNEQFF	TGTGCCACGGCCCCCCTGGGGCCCAATGAGCAGTTCTTC
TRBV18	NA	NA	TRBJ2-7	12	CASSPPGTEQYF	TGTGCCAGCTCACCCCCAGGGACCGAGCAGTACTTC
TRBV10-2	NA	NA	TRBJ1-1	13	CASTGTQGTEAFF	TGCGCCAGCACCGGGACCCAAGGGACTGAAGCTTTCTTT
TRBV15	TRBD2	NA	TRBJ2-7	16	CATSRDNGGRPPEQYF	TGTGCCACCAGCAGAGATAATGGCGGGAGACCCCCCGAGCAGTACTTC
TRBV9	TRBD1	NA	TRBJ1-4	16	CASSVGGNRGGEKLFF	TGTGCCAGCAGCGTAGGAGGGAACAGGGGAGGGGAAAAACTGTTTTTT
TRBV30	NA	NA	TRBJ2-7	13	CAWMGREAYEQYF	TGTGCCTGGATGGGCAGGGAGGCCTACGAGCAGTACTTC
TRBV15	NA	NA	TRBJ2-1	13	CATSSGVWDEQFF	TGTGCCACCAGCAGCGGCGTGTGGGATGAGCAGTTCTTC
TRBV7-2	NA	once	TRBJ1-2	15	CASSPAWGSEDGYTF	TGTGCCAGCAGCCCAGCTTGGGGGAGTGAAGACGGCTACACCTTC
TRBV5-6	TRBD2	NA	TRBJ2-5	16	CASSGTSGNQQETQYF	TGTGCCAGCAGCGGGACTAGCGGGAACCAACAAGAGACCCAGTACTTC
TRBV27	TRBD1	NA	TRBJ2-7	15	CASGGDRAVSYEQYF	TGTGCCAGCGGGGGGGACAGGGCGGTCTCCTACGAGCAGTACTTC
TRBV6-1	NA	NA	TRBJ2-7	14	CASSLATGAYEQYF	TGTGCCAGCAGCCTCGCCACAGGAGCATACGAGCAGTACTTC
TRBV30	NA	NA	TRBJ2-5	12	CAWAHGQETQYF	TGTGCCTGGGCACACGGCCAAGAGACCCAGTACTTC
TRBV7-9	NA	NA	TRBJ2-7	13	CASSPQSTYEQYF	TGTGCCAGCAGCCCCCAGTCGACCTACGAGCAGTACTTC
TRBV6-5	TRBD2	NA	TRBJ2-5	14	CASSYSGGGETQYF	TGTGCCAGCAGTTACTCGGGCGGGGGGGAGACCCAGTACTTC
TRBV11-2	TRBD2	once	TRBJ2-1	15	CASSLISGTYNEQFF	TGTGCCAGCAGCTTGATTAGCGGGACCTACAATGAGCAGTTCTTC
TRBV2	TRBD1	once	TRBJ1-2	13	CASRLGTGYGYTF	TGTGCCAGCAGGCTCGGGACAGGCTATGGCTACACCTTC
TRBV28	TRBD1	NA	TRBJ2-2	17	CASSLYPGTGNTGELFF	TGTGCCAGCAGTTTATATCCCGGGACAGGGAACACCGGGGAGCTGTTTTTT
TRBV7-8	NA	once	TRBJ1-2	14	CASSLEAGLDGYTF	TGTGCCAGCAGCTTAGAAGCAGGCCTTGATGGCTACACCTTC
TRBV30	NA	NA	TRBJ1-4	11	CAWQSGEKLFF	TGTGCCTGGCAGTCCGGAGAAAAACTGTTTTTT
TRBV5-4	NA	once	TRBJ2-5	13	CASSPDNQETQYF	TGTGCCAGCAGCCCGGACAATCAAGAGACCCAGTACTTC
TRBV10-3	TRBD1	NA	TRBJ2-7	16	CAISGGQGSSSYEQYF	TGTGCCATCAGTGGGGGACAGGGATCCAGCTCCTACGAGCAGTACTTC
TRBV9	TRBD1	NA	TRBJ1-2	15	CASSTGTGANYGYTF	TGTGCCAGCAGTACCGGGACAGGGGCTAACTATGGCTACACCTTC
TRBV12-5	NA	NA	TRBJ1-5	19	CASGDPGQSSLYSNQPQHF	TGTGCTAGTGGTGACCCCGGGCAGAGCAGTCTCTATAGCAATCAGCCCCAGCATTTT
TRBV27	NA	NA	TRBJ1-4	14	CASTTGGGREKLFF	TGTGCCAGCACCACCGGAGGCGGACGGGAAAAACTGTTTTTT
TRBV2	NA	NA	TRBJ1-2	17	CASSELQGSLPNYGYTF	TGTGCCAGCAGTGAGCTACAGGGATCTCTGCCTAACTATGGCTACACCTTC
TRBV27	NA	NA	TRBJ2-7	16	CASSYAAGEYSYEQYF	TGTGCCAGCAGTTATGCGGCAGGGGAATATTCCTACGAGCAGTACTTC
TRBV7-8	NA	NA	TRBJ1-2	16	CASSSVAEVENYGYTF	TGTGCCAGCAGCTCCGTGGCGGAGGTCGAGAACTATGGCTACACCTTC
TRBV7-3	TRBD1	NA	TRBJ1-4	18	CASSSRDRPSLVIVKLFF	TGTGCCAGCAGCTCCAGGGACAGGCCTAGCTTGGTAATCGTAAAACTGTTTTTT
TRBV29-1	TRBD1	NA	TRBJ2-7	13	CSVEVDRGYEQYF	TGCAGCGTTGAGGTGGACAGGGGGTACGAGCAGTACTTC
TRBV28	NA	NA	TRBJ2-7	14	CASSFVGGGYEQYF	TGTGCCAGCAGTTTTGTGGGAGGGGGGTACGAGCAGTACTTC
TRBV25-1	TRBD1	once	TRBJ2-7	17	CASSESVGQGIPYEQYF	TGTGCCAGCAGTGAATCTGTTGGACAGGGGATACCCTACGAGCAGTACTTC
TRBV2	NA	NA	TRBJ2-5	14	CASSDRNTQETQYF	TGTGCCAGCAGTGACAGGAACACCCAAGAGACCCAGTACTTC
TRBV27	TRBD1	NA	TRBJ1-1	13	CASSGQGLTEAFF	TGTGCCAGCAGCGGACAGGGGCTGACTGAAGCTTTCTTT
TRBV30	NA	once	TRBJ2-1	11	CAWSVGGVRFF	TGTGCCTGGAGTGTAGGGGGGGTTAGGTTCTTC
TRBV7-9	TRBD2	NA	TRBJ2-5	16	CASSLETSGRGETQYF	TGTGCCAGCAGCTTAGAGACTAGCGGGAGAGGGGAGACCCAGTACTTC
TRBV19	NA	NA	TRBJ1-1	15	CASSIAPGMNTEAFF	TGTGCCAGTAGTATAGCGCCAGGGATGAACACTGAAGCTTTCTTT
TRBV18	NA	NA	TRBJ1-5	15	CASSPNLDSNQPQHF	TGTGCCAGCTCACCAAATTTGGATAGCAATCAGCCCCAGCATTTT
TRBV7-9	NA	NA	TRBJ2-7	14	CASSSSARFYEQYF	TGTGCCAGCAGCTCCTCGGCCAGATTTTACGAGCAGTACTTC